A single sample is the source of the 8 T cell receptor beta chains below, sequenced in a study of blood T cell repertoires in COVID-19. Repertoires were generated with immunoSEQ multiplex PCR, while TCRdb's copy carries only in-frame clones and drops some. The sample carries under 350,000 clones, 75% to 90% recorded once. Material for sequencing was peripheral blood. Receptors were obtained from a man aged 45-65 years with acute or convalescent COVID-19.

The chain combines TRBV4-1 with TRBJ2-5; maybe TRBD2 (6 bases). The CDR3 is 16 amino acids. Germline CDR1 and CDR2: MGHRA and YSYEKL. The V end was cut by 1 base, the J end by 6 bases, with 18 bases between. CDR3 coding DNA: TGCGCCAGCAGCCAAGGGGACTCCCAGGTGTGGCAGACCCAGTACTTC. Residues: CASSQGDSQVWQTQYF.

This chain uses TRBV7-9 with TRBJ1-4; no clear D. CDR1 is SEHNR, CDR2 FQNEAQ, per germline (reference sequence). The ends were cut back, 8 bases at V and 7 bases at J, with 14 bases in the middle. The CDR3 runs 13 residues. In DNA, the CDR3 is TGTGCCAGCCTCGGCCGGCCGGGTGAAAAACTGTTTTTT. It is translated as CASLGRPGEKLFF.

V and J are TRBV5-1 and TRBJ2-1, with a possible D match to TRBD2 (6 bases). The CDR3 sequence is 12 residues long. CDR1 and CDR2 from the germline V gene are SGHRS and YFSETQ. Trimming shortened V by 7 bases and J by 7 bases, and 12 bases separated the two germline ends. The CDR3 loop reads CASRGLGNEQFF. CDR3 bases: TGCGCCAGCCGGGGACTTGGGAATGAGCAGTTCTTC.

The chain joins TRBV7-2 to TRBJ2-2, with 8 bases aligning to TRBD2. CDR3 length equals 15 residues. V dropped 5 bases and J dropped 3; count of bases not matched to a gene: 5. CDR1 and CDR2 (germline): SGHTA, FQGNSA. Here the CDR3 reads CASSPGGRYTGELFF. CDR3 nucleotides: TGTGCCAGCAGCCCGGGGGGGCGGTACACCGGGGAGCTGTTTTTT.

The J gene is TRBJ2-1, the V gene TRBV6-5, with TRBD2 matching over 7 bases. Germline CDR1 and CDR2: MNHEY and SVGAGI. This CDR3 spans 15 amino acids. Trimming cost V 3 bases and J 3 bases; bases outside gene matches: 5. For the CDR3, the DNA is TGTGCCAGCAGTTATACAGCGGGGTTCTACAATGAGCAGTTCTTC. Protein product: CASSYTAGFYNEQFF.

V usage is TRBV10-2 and J usage is TRBJ2-3; 10 nucleotides line up with TRBD2. V gave up 8 bases and J gave up 2 bases; unmatched junction bases: 1. There are 13 residues in the CDR3. CDR1 is WSHSY and CDR2 is SAAADI in the germline V gene. CDR3 loop: CASLAGDTDTQYF. CDR3 in DNA: TGCGCCAGCCTAGCGGGGGACACAGATACGCAGTATTTT.

This clone was counted a few times. This sequence joins TRBV12-1 and TRBJ2-7; TRBD1 was called by the table and not checked on the DNA. TRBV12-1 counts as a pseudogene. The CDR3 runs 20 residues. The CDR3 is CASSFVPGTIPQNLPYEQYF. CDR3 bases: TGTGCCAGCAGCTTTGTCCCCGGGACAATCCCTCAAAACCTTCCCTACGAGCAGTACTTC.

This clone showed up just a few times. The chain carries TRBV10-3 and TRBJ2-7, with 7 bases identical to TRBD1. CDR1 and CDR2 from the germline V gene are ENHRY and SYGVKD. V lost 4 bases to trimming and J lost 6 bases; unmatched junction nucleotides: 6. The CDR3 extends over 13 amino acids. Written as DNA, the CDR3 is TGTGCCATCAGTGGGGGACAGACCTCCGAGCAGTACTTC. This gives the protein CAISGGQTSEQYF.